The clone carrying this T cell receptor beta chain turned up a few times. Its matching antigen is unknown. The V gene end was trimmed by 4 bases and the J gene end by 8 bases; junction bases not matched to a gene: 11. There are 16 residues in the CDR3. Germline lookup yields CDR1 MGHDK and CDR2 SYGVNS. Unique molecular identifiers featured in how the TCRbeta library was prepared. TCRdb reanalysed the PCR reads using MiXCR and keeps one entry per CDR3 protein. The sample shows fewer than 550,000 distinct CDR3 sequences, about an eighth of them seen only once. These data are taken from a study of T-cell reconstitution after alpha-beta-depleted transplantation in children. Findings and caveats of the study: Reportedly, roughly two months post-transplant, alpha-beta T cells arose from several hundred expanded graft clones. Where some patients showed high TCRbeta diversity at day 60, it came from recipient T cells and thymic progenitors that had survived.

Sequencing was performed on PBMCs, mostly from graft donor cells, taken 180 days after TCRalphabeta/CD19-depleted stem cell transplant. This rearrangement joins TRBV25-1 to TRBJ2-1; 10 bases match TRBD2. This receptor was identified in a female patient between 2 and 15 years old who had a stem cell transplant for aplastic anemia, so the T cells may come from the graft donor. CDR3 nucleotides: TGTGCCAGCAGTGTTCGTAGGACTAGCGGTCGCGATGAGCAGTTCTTC. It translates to CASSVRRTSGRDEQFF. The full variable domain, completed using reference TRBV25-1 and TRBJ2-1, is EADIYQTPRYLVIGTGKKITLECSQTMGHDKMYWYQQDPGMELHLIHYSYGVNSTEKGDLSSESTVSRIRTEHFPLTLESARPSHTSQYLCASSVRRTSGRDEQFFGPGTRLTVL.